The entry that follows covers one T cell receptor (beta chain) sequence. Sequence at one end of the junction differs from germline and may be a read error. This sample includes further DNA sequences coding for the same CDR3. This sample stems from a study of shared T cell receptors in the human thymus. The CDR3 is 14 amino acids. Germline CDR1 is SGHRS and CDR2 is YFSETQ. Here immunoSEQ multiplex PCR was the method, and the copy in TCRdb shows in-frame clones only, minus some. The table includes some 700,000 clones, around 85% detected once. In addition, the sample was reused for a study of human thymus T cells. As reported in that work: Apparent skewing of V and J gene usage characterized both thymic and blood repertoires.

The chain has TRBV5-1 and TRBJ1-6; unclear D gene. Sequenced input: thymocytes. This TCR derives from a girl under two years old with a congenital heart defect. The CDR3 reads CASSPFRGNSPLHF. The CDR3 DNA reads TGCGCCAGCAGCCCCTTCCGGGGTAATTCCCCCCTCCACTTT.